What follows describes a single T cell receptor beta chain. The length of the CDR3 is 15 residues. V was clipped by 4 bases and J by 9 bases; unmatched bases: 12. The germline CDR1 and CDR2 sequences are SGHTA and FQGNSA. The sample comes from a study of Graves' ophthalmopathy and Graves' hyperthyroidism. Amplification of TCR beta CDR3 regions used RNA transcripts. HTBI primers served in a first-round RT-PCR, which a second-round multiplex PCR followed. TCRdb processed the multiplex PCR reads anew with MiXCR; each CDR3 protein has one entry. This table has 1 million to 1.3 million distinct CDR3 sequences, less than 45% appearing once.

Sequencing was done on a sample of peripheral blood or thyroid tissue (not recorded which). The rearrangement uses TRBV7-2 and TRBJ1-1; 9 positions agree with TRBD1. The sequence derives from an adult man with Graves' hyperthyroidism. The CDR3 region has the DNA TGTGCCAGCAGCTCAACGGACAGGGGAGGTCCGAAAGCTTTCTTT. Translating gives CASSSTDRGGPKAFF.